The clone carrying this T cell receptor (beta chain) was seen only a few times. What it binds is unknown. The data were obtained in a study of cytomegalovirus exposure and HLA in healthy donors. Study in general: Some 85 million unique TCRs from HLA-typed donors were held in an early data release. The study's findings and limits: A later analysis showed HLA-associated TCR beta chains outstripping equally common others in clonal expansion. A few V segments could not be told apart, such as TRBV6-2 and TRBV6-3, and were left out. It was taken for granted in presence/absence analyses that sequencing depth across donors was roughly uniform.

The primer mix had 60 Vbeta and 13 Jbeta primers. The protocol was immunoSEQ multiplex PCR, while the TCRdb copy is restricted to in-frame clones and leaves out a portion. The sample holds about 31,000 clones; approximately 67% are singletons and the top ten take over 9.5%. Germline assignment: CDR1 SGHRS and CDR2 YFSETQ. CDR3 length: 16 residues. The V gene end was trimmed by 4 bases and the J gene end by 9 bases; junction bases not matched to a gene: 8. The clonotype was recovered from a man aged 35-49 years in good health and CMV-seropositive. The specimen sequenced was PBMCs. The rearrangement links TRBV5-1 to TRBJ2-1, with TRBD2 matching 15 bases. The chain's CDR3 is CASSPGTSGGFGEQFF. CDR3 sequence (DNA): TGCGCCAGCAGCCCAGGGACTAGCGGGGGGTTCGGTGAGCAGTTCTTC.